The TCR beta chain described here comes from a study of monozygotic twins with inflammatory bowel disease. The study, taken as a whole, reports: Diversity of TCRbeta measured by inverse Simpson was lower in IBD patients than in healthy co-twins.

CDR1 and CDR2 (germline): MDHEN, SYDVKM. CDR3 length: 12 amino acids. A word on this clonotype: Antigen: not known.

Total RNA input per TCR library was 3500 ng. Eight separate reactions per sample yielded the cDNA. Molecular identifiers with 6-nucleotide sample barcodes were added during cDNA synthesis via template switching. TCRdb reprocessed the 5' RACE reads, keeping one entry per CDR3 protein, no DNA. This sample's clone table lists about 110,000 distinct CDR3 sequences. The rearrangement links TRBV28 to TRBJ2-1; the TRBD2 assignment by TCRdb is unverifiable without DNA. The sequencing sample was made of blood. The sequence was collected from a human donor with ulcerative colitis or Crohn's disease, or a healthy co-twin of an affected twin (not recorded which). This CDR3 is CASHGSYNEQFF.